Listed below are T cell receptor beta chains from one sample, sequenced in a study of OX40 agonist ivuxolimab in advanced cancers. Sequencing used immunoSEQ multiplex PCR; TCRdb keeps in-frame clones, though not all of them. The repertoire holds around 100,000 clones, with 80% to 95% as singletons. Sequencing was performed on CD4+ or CD8+ T cells sorted from blood, taken in a trial of the OX40 agonist ivuxolimab. The receptors were sampled from an adult with an advanced solid tumor such as melanoma, head and neck, liver or kidney cancer. Each CDR3 is given with its conserved first and last residue. Each record gives: V gene, D gene, J gene, clone size, CDR3 DNA, CDR3 protein. A D gene is named only where the DNA matches it firmly. Not every row has a clone size; where given, it reads once, few, many or a size class.

v_call: TRBV5-4; d_call: NA; j_call: TRBJ2-4; clone_size: NA; cdr3_nt: TGTGCCAGCAGCTTCGGGGGTGGGAAAAACATTCAGTACTTC; cdr3_aa: CASSFGGGKNIQYF
v_call: TRBV18; d_call: TRBD2; j_call: TRBJ2-5; clone_size: NA; cdr3_nt: TGTGCCAGCTCACCACAACAACGGGAGGCGCAAGAGACCCAGTACTTC; cdr3_aa: CASSPQQREAQETQYF
v_call: TRBV7-9; d_call: NA; j_call: TRBJ2-2; clone_size: once; cdr3_nt: TGTGCCAGCAGCTTATACGAGCGGACCGGGGAGCTGTTTTTT; cdr3_aa: CASSLYERTGELFF
v_call: TRBV10-2; d_call: TRBD2; j_call: TRBJ2-7; clone_size: once; cdr3_nt: TGCGCCAGCAGAGAGACTAGCGGTTCCTACGAGCAGTACTTC; cdr3_aa: CASRETSGSYEQYF
v_call: TRBV6-5; d_call: TRBD1; j_call: TRBJ2-2; clone_size: NA; cdr3_nt: TGTGCCAGCAGGGACGACAGGGGGCTTACCGGGGAGCTGTTTTTT; cdr3_aa: CASRDDRGLTGELFF
v_call: TRBV28; d_call: NA; j_call: TRBJ2-7; clone_size: NA; cdr3_nt: TGTGCCAGCACCCAGGGGGGGGTAAAGGACTACGAGCAGTACTTC; cdr3_aa: CASTQGGVKDYEQYF
v_call: TRBV19; d_call: TRBD2; j_call: TRBJ2-2; clone_size: NA; cdr3_nt: TGTGCCAGTAGCGCCGGGACTAGCGGCACCGGGGAGCTGTTTTTT; cdr3_aa: CASSAGTSGTGELFF
v_call: TRBV5-5; d_call: TRBD1; j_call: TRBJ2-5; clone_size: NA; cdr3_nt: TGTGCCAGCAGCACCACAGGGGGCGCCGGGGAGACCCAGTACTTC; cdr3_aa: CASSTTGGAGETQYF
v_call: TRBV7-9; d_call: NA; j_call: TRBJ1-1; clone_size: NA; cdr3_nt: TGTGCCAGCAGCAAACAGGGTAACACTGAAGCTTTCTTT; cdr3_aa: CASSKQGNTEAFF
v_call: TRBV11-1; d_call: NA; j_call: TRBJ2-2; clone_size: NA; cdr3_nt: TGTGCCAGCAGCCCAGTGATGGGCGGGGAGCTGTTTTTT; cdr3_aa: CASSPVMGGELFF
v_call: TRBV10-3; d_call: TRBD2; j_call: TRBJ2-5; clone_size: NA; cdr3_nt: TGTGCCACCGGACTAGCGGGAGAGGAGACCCAGTACTTC; cdr3_aa: CATGLAGEETQYF
v_call: TRBV28; d_call: NA; j_call: TRBJ1-5; clone_size: once; cdr3_nt: TGTGCCAGCAGCTCAGATCCGAAGGATCAGCCCCAGCATTTT; cdr3_aa: CASSSDPKDQPQHF
v_call: TRBV5-1; d_call: TRBD1; j_call: TRBJ1-1; clone_size: NA; cdr3_nt: TGCGCCAGCGCCGAACAGGGGGCTGGGACTGAAGCTTTCTTT; cdr3_aa: CASAEQGAGTEAFF
v_call: TRBV2; d_call: TRBD2; j_call: TRBJ2-1; clone_size: once; cdr3_nt: TGTGCCAGCAGGACTAGCGGGTCCTACAATGAGCAGTTCTTC; cdr3_aa: CASRTSGSYNEQFF
v_call: TRBV28; d_call: TRBD1; j_call: TRBJ1-3; clone_size: NA; cdr3_nt: TGTGCCAGCAGCAAGACAGGGGGGGGAAACACCATATATTTT; cdr3_aa: CASSKTGGGNTIYF